This TCR beta chain was obtained from a study of identical twins. TCRdb ran MiXCR on the 5' RACE reads and lists one entry per CDR3 protein. The repertoire holds 540,000 or so distinct CDR3 sequences, with 20% to 25% as singletons. General study points: Without tracking the same donors, conclusions rested on cross-sectional statistical analysis. Among monozygotic twins, out-of-frame TCR alpha sharing exceeded what models predicted.

Germline trimming cut 8 bases from V and 5 bases from J; bases unmatched to any gene: 7. The CDR3 has 15 residues. Germline V lookup: CDR1 SGHTA, CDR2 FQGNSA. This clonotype was counted a single time. Its antigen is not known. The same data also went into a second study, on yellow fever vaccine responses in identical twins.

J is TRBJ2-1 and V is TRBV7-2, with 12 bases lining up with TRBD2. The clonotype comes from a young woman in good health. The specimen was CD4+ T cells sorted from blood. In DNA, the CDR3 is TGTGCCAGCGCAACTCTAGCGGGGGGGGACAATGAGCAGTTCTTC. It yields the protein CASATLAGGDNEQFF.